These 16 T cell receptor beta chains came from one sample sequenced in a study of blood T cell repertoires in COVID-19. The table came from immunoSEQ multiplex PCR; TCRdb's copy has only in-frame clones and leaves some out. The table lists 250,000 or so clones, about 83% of them singletons. The source material was peripheral blood. The receptors shown here come from an elderly man with acute or convalescent COVID-19.

The V gene is TRBV7-6, the J gene TRBJ1-1, with 10 bases lining up with TRBD1. The CDR3 extends over 16 amino acids. CDR1 is SGHVS and CDR2 is FNYEAQ in the germline V gene. With V trimmed by 2 bases and J by 1 base, 4 bases remained unmatched. CDR3 region: CASSLLGTGANTEAFF. The CDR3 DNA reads TGTGCCAGCAGCTTATTGGGGACAGGGGCGAACACTGAAGCTTTCTTT.

V and J are TRBV7-2 and TRBJ1-5, with 11 nucleotides matching TRBD1. V shed 1 base and J 4 bases; nucleotides not matched to a gene: 3. The germline V gene has CDR1 SGHTA and CDR2 FQGNSA. The CDR3 extends over 16 amino acids. CDR3: CASSLVGQGVNQPQHF. The DNA of the CDR3 is TGTGCCAGCAGCTTAGTGGGACAGGGGGTTAATCAGCCCCAGCATTTT. The entire variable domain, with the rest obtained from reference TRBV7-2 and TRBJ1-5, is as follows: GAGVSQSPSNKVTEKGKDVELRCDPISGHTALYWYRQSLGQGLEFLIYFQGNSAPDKSGLPSDRFSAERTGGSVSTLTIQRTQQEDSAVYLCASSLVGQGVNQPQHFGDGTRLSIL.

The chain couples TRBV21-1 to TRBJ1-2; the D call of TRBD1 is as the table states it, not checked on the DNA. TRBV21-1 is a pseudogene segment. CDR3 length: 13 amino acids. The CDR3 nucleotides are TGTGCCAACCCGAAGGACAGGAGCTATGGCTACACCTTC. Translated, it gives CANPKDRSYGYTF.

This sequence joins TRBV7-9 and TRBJ1-2, with D perhaps TRBD1 (6 bases). Looked up from germline, CDR1 is SEHNR and CDR2 is FQNEAQ (reference sequence). The CDR3 covers 13 residues. With 4 bases removed from V and 1 base from J, the gap between germline ends came to 7 bases. In DNA form, the CDR3 reads TGTGCCAGCAGCTCCAGGGGTAACTATGGCTACACCTTC. Translating gives CASSSRGNYGYTF.

CDR3 sequence: CASSQDPGGAFF. The CDR3 DNA follows: TGTGCCAGCAGCCAAGATCCAGGGGGAGCTTTCTTT. The chain couples TRBV3-1 (or the pseudogene TRBV3-2) to TRBJ1-1; 7 positions agree with TRBD1. Germline assignment: CDR1 LGHDT and CDR2 YNNKEL (reference sequence). This CDR3 has 12 residues. J gave up 10 bases and V 0 bases, and 2 bases lay outside the gene matches.

This clone was seen only once. This chain connects TRBV28 to TRBJ1-5; no firm D call. The germline V gene has CDR1 MDHEN and CDR2 SYDVKM. The CDR3 consists of 12 residues. V lost 10 bases and J lost 11, with 18 bases in between. CDR3 coding DNA: TGTGCCACCGACCGTATGGGCTTAGCCCAGCATTTT. It translates to CATDRMGLAQHF.

The V gene is TRBV28, the J gene TRBJ1-1, with TRBD1 matching over 7 bases. This CDR3 comprises 14 residues. CDR1 and CDR2 from the germline V gene are MDHEN and SYDVKM. Trimming at V came to 6 bases and at J to 4 bases, leaving 8 bases not matched to a gene. CDR3 loop: CASRLTGATTEAFF. In DNA, the CDR3 is TGTGCCAGCAGACTAACAGGGGCCACCACTGAAGCTTTCTTT.

The chain has TRBV4-2 and TRBJ2-7; 12 positions match TRBD2. Germline V CDR1 and CDR2: LGHNA, YNFKEQ. Trimming took 4 bases from V and 5 from J; bases not matched to a gene: 15. This CDR3 is built from 18 residues. The CDR3 DNA sequence: TGTGCCAGCAGCCTCCACTCGGGACTAGCGGGCAGAGGCGACGAGCAGTACTTC. It translates to CASSLHSGLAGRGDEQYF.

This rearrangement joins TRBV15 to TRBJ1-1; D is unclear. V lost 2 bases and J lost 0, with 7 bases in between. The CDR3 runs to 14 residues. Germline-derived CDR1 and CDR2 are LNHNV and YYDKDF (reference sequence). The CDR3: CATSRKGVNTEAFF. CDR3 nucleotide sequence: TGTGCCACCAGCAGAAAGGGAGTGAACACTGAAGCTTTCTTT.

The CDR3 nucleotides are TGCGCCAGCAGCTTGGGGGGACAGGGAAGTGGTGAAAAACTGTTTTTT. It codes for CASSLGGQGSGEKLFF. The chain uses TRBV5-1 and TRBJ1-4, with TRBD1 matching over 9 bases. The CDR3 runs to 16 residues. The V gene end was trimmed by 0 bases and the J gene end by 7 bases; junction bases not matched to a gene: 7. CDR1 is SGHRS and CDR2 is YFSETQ in the germline V gene.

The CDR3 sequence: CASSLDRGIANYGYTF. CDR3 sequence (DNA): TGTGCCAGCAGCCTGGACAGGGGGATAGCTAACTATGGCTACACCTTC. The genes are TRBV13 and TRBJ1-2; TRBD1 agrees at 10 bases. CDR1 PRHDT and CDR2 FYEKMQ come from the germline V gene (reference sequence). This CDR3 has 16 residues. The junction had 6 bases not matched to a gene; V was cut back by 5 bases and J by 0 bases. The full variable domain, completed using reference TRBV13 and TRBJ1-2, is AAGVIQSPRHLIKEKRETATLKCYPIPRHDTVYWYQQGPGQDPQFLISFYEKMQSDKGSIPDRFSAQQFSDYHSELNMSSLELGDSALYFCASSLDRGIANYGYTFGSGTRLTVV.

V is TRBV29-1 and J is TRBJ2-7, with TRBD1 identical over 9 bases. J gave up 3 bases and V 7 bases, and 10 bases lay outside the gene matches. The CDR3 runs 14 residues. Germline loops: CDR1 SQVTM, CDR2 ANQGSEA. The DNA for the CDR3 is TGCAGCGCCCATTCCGGGACAGGGCTCTACGAGCAGTACTTC. Encoded protein: CSAHSGTGLYEQYF.

This clone was seen just once. The CDR3 loop is CSVTGIAGDPYEQYF. CDR3 DNA: TGCAGCGTTACCGGGATAGCGGGAGATCCCTACGAGCAGTACTTC. The V and J genes are TRBV29-1 and TRBJ2-7, with 9 bases lining up with TRBD2. The CDR3 is 15 amino acids. J gave up 2 bases and V 5 bases, and 10 bases lay outside the gene matches. Germline assignment: CDR1 SQVTM and CDR2 ANQGSEA.

This chain links TRBV7-3 with TRBJ1-1, with 7 positions matching TRBD1. V lost 3 bases to trimming and J lost 3 bases; unmatched junction nucleotides: 4. Germline V gene sequence: CDR1 SGHTA, CDR2 FQGTGA. CDR3 size: 14 residues. CDR3 in amino acids: CASSLQGGDTEAFF. The CDR3 bases are TGTGCCAGCAGCTTGCAGGGGGGAGACACTGAAGCTTTCTTT.

This chain uses TRBV3-1 (or the pseudogene TRBV3-2) with TRBJ1-3; D not resolved. Looked up from germline, CDR1 is LGHDT and CDR2 is YNNKEL (reference sequence). V dropped 0 bases and J dropped 7 bases, with 13 bases sitting between them. This CDR3 has 15 residues. CDR3 in amino acids: CASSQDPGGGNTIYF. The CDR3 DNA is TGTGCCAGCAGCCAAGATCCAGGTGGCGGGAACACCATATATTTT.

The chain is built from TRBV2 and TRBJ2-7, with 9 bases identical to TRBD1. The CDR3 has 13 residues. The trim removed 5 bases at V and 11 bases at J, leaving 10 bases unmatched. Looked up from germline, CDR1 is SNHLY and CDR2 is FYNNEI. This CDR3 reads CASSRDRAKTEYF. CDR3 nucleotides: TGTGCCAGCAGTCGGGACAGGGCTAAAACGGAGTACTTC.